This record looks at one TCR beta chain sequence and its context. Only a few counts were recorded for this clonotype. The antigen it binds to is not known. Qualities for individual bases were not recorded, and no much larger clone is one base off. The CDR3 contains 11 residues, cysteine and phenylalanine counted. Only the CDR3 DNA stays, 33 bases, in frame from base 1. V sheds 3 bases and J sheds 9 bases, leaving 9 bases between their ends. CDR1 and CDR2 were assigned from the germline V gene as SNHLY and FYNNEI. This sample was taken from a study of T cells in Graves' hyperthyroidism and ophthalmopathy (dated by TCRdb to the late 2010s). With regard to the full study: Peripheral blood was collected at initial diagnosis, before any treatment. A discovery cohort of about a hundred patients, 43 with Graves' ophthalmopathy and approximately 57 with stable Graves' hyperthyroidism, was used to find distinguishing TCR V-J signatures. An independent validation cohort of fewer than 20 hyperthyroidism patients and about 16 patients who later progressed to ophthalmopathy tested prospective prediction of ophthalmopathy. The 85 to 100 discovery patients were divided at random into training and test sets in a 7:3 ratio. In several Graves' hyperthyroidism patients, the study also compared T-cell repertoires from thyroid tissue with T-cell repertoires from blood. Once sampling was done, hyperthyroidism patients were given methimazole at a starting dose of 30 mg daily, whereas ophthalmopathy patients were given high-dose intravenous methylprednisolone. TCR Vbeta CDR3 sequencing of 120 to 150 peripheral blood samples (about 45 ophthalmopathy, about 74 hyperthyroidism and about 17 progressor patients) is reported in the paper.

In the ophthalmopathy patients, disease was moderately to severely active, with a Clinical Activity Score of 3 or more, a NOSPECS grade of 4 or more, and a duration of less than 3 months. The study excluded patients with uncontrolled infections, other autoimmune diseases, pregnancy or lactation. Diagnoses were based on clinical symptoms, serum thyroxine and TRAb, thyroid ultrasound and orbital computed tomography. PBMCs were isolated from about 9.2 ml of fresh peripheral blood by Ficoll-Paque density gradient centrifugation. Trizol reagent was used to extract total RNA, and RNA quality was then checked on an Agilent 2100 Bioanalyzer. Amplification of TCR beta CDR3 regions was carried out from RNA transcripts. The first round of RT-PCR for the TCR CDR3 was performed with the HTBI primer set and the Qiagen OneStep RT-PCR kit. A second multiplex PCR round built the libraries, followed by size selection and purification. Libraries were sequenced paired-end with 100 bp reads on an Illumina HiSeq2000. Turning to the authors' computational methods: Raw data were processed with SOAPnuke, discarding reads with adapters, uncalled bases, mean Phred below 15, or no exact constant-primer or identifier match. COPE v1.2.5 was used to merge high-quality paired reads, and clonotypes were defined as unique nucleotide sequences. Clonotypes were aligned to IMGT TRBV, TRBD and TRBJ reference segments using MiTCR v1.1. The analysis included only V-J combinations with a frequency above 0.0001, which together covered 99% to 99.2% of the repertoires. The TCS score was defined as F50 (clonal expansion) divided by E x V (chaos), with BLOSUM62-based TCRdist calculated between CDR3 peptides within each V-J. Welch's t-statistics and random forest reduced approximately 520 V-J features to 10 to 15, which were used in a naive Bayes classifier (R e1071). The public reads were quality trimmed at Q25 with fastp and then assembled into clones with MiXCR by TCRdb, keeping productive beta chains. Each CDR3 protein appears once, grouped with its most common genes and DNA. The V and J calls come from TCRdb's annotation, not from the publication. The table for this sample lists hundreds of thousands of distinct CDR3 sequences; about 20% of them were counted only once. About 45% of the sample comes from the top ten.

The study at large found these results: A model built on a 13 V-J signature distinguished ophthalmopathy from stable hyperthyroidism, reaching about 89% sensitivity and 81.08% specificity in cross-validation and 80%/75% in testing. Sample size was not statistically predetermined, and investigators were not blinded to group allocation. Most expanded thyroid clonotypes (frequency above 0.001) were also detected in blood, suggesting blood repertoires may reflect thyroid immune responses. In validation, the model predicted progression to ophthalmopathy a median of roughly 6.5 months before onset, with roughly 68% sensitivity and 72.22% specificity.

The sequence links TRBV2 to TRBJ2-7; the D segment could be TRBD2, given 5 matching bases. Sequences were obtained from blood. The receptor was isolated from a man aged 40-55 years with Graves' ophthalmopathy. The CDR3 protein sequence reads: CASSDASTQYF. The sequenced DNA: TGTGCCAGCAGTGATGCTAGCACGCAGTACTTC.